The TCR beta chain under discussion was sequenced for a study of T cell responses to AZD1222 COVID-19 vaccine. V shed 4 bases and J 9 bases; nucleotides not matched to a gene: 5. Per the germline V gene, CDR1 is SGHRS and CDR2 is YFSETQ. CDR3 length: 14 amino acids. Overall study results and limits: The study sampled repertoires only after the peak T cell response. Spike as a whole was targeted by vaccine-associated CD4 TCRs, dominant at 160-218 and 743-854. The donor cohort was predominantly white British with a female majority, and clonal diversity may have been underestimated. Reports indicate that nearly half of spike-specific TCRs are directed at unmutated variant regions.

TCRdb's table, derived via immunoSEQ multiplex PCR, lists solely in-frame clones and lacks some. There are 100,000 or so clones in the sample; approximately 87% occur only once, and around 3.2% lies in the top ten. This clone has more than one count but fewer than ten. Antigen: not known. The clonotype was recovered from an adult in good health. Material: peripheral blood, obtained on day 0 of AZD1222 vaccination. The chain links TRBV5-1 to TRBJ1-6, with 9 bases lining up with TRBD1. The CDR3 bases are TGCGCCAGCAGCCCCGACAGGGGGAGTTCACCCCTCCACTTT. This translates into CASSPDRGSSPLHF.